This T cell receptor beta chain was captured in a study of post-analysis software for immune sequencing data. Study at large: Patients had relapsing-remitting, secondary progressive or progressive-relapsing multiple sclerosis; some lacked subtype.

Concerning this clonotype: What it recognizes is unknown.

Study outcomes and limitations: Samples prepared in the same batch strongly co-clustered by F measure. Higher frequency in patients than in controls was seen for roughly 5 TRBV segments, with TRBV5-6, TRBV5-1 and TRBV20-1 among them. Diversity measured as normalized Chao1 was significantly lower in multiple sclerosis patients than in controls.

Unique molecular identifiers had been added to the TCR beta cDNA libraries. The T cell input of about 1 to 10 million gave roughly 500,000 cDNA molecules. TCRdb reanalysed the PCR reads using MiXCR and keeps one entry per CDR3 protein. In the table there are more than 450,000 distinct CDR3 sequences, around 31% of which are singletons. V lost 2 bases and J lost 6, with 16 bases in between. This CDR3 has 15 residues. Germline V gives CDR1 WSHSY, CDR2 SAAADI. The rearrangement joins TRBV10-2 to TRBJ1-2; D is undetermined. The specimen was blood. The sequence came from a girl aged 2-17 years with multiple sclerosis. The CDR3 region is CASSEIETTRDGYTF. The CDR3 DNA sequence: TGCGCCAGCAGTGAGATTGAAACAACCCGAGATGGCTACACCTTC.